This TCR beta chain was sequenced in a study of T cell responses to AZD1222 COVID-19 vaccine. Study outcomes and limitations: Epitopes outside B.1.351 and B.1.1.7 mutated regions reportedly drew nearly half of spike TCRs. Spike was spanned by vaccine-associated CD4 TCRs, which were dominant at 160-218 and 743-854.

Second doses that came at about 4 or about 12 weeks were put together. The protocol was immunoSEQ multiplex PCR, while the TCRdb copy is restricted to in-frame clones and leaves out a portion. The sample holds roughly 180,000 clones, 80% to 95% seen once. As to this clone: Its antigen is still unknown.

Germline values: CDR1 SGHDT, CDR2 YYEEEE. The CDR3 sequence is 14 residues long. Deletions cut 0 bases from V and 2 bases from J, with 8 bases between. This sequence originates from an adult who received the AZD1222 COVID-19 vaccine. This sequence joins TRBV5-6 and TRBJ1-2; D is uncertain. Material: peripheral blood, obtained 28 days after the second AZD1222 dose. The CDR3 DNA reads TGTGCCAGCAGCTTGGGCACAGCGAACTATGGCTACACCTTC. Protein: CASSLGTANYGYTF.